The text below deals with one T cell receptor (beta chain). J lost 2 bases, V lost 6 bases, and 4 bases had no gene match. The CDR3 sequence is 13 residues long. The V gene's germline CDR1 is LNHDA and CDR2 SQIVND (reference sequence). Produced via immunoSEQ multiplex PCR; TCRdb's table is partial and in-frame only. The sample yields 45,000 to 55,000 clones, around 87% seen once. This sample was taken from a study of blood T cell repertoires in COVID-19. The clonotype comes from a man aged 50-59 years with active COVID-19. V and J are TRBV19 and TRBJ2-7; 7 positions match TRBD1. The sample consisted of peripheral blood. CDR3 loop: CASSEGTAYEQYF. In DNA form, the CDR3 reads TGTGCCAGTAGCGAAGGGACAGCCTACGAGCAGTACTTC.